This T cell receptor beta chain was observed in a study of CD8 T cells in Susac syndrome. This CDR3 has 17 amino acids. The trim removed 1 base at V and 3 bases at J, leaving 5 bases unmatched. Germline V gene data show CDR1 as SGHTA and CDR2 as FQGNSA. An amount of RNA that ranged from roughly 0.45 to 1 ug was reverse transcribed with random hexamers. One entry per CDR3 protein results from TCRdb running MiXCR on the immunoSEQ multiplex PCR reads. The table lists roughly 80,000 distinct CDR3 sequences, 90% to 95% of them singletons. Sequencing used CD4+ T cells from PBMCs. V gene TRBV7-2 combines with J gene TRBJ2-7; 14 bases match TRBD2. The TCR sequence derives from a human donor with Susac syndrome. CDR3 in DNA: TGTGCCAGCAGCTTAGTTGGGGGGACTAGCGGGAGCTACGAGCAGTACTTC. Amino acid sequence: CASSLVGGTSGSYEQYF.